A selection of T cell receptor beta chains follows, all from one sample in a study of T cell repertoires in cytomegalovirus infection. TCRdb processed the reads anew with MiXCR; each CDR3 protein has one entry. Here the sample spans 150,000 to 200,000 distinct CDR3 sequences, about a tenth being singletons. The sequenced material came from PBMCs. Receptors originate from a human donor in good health (CMV status not recorded). Some clones in this sample may be carry-over from other donors' samples. The CDR3 runs from the conserved cysteine through the conserved F or W. Each record gives: CDR3 protein, CDR3 DNA, D gene, clone size, J gene, V gene. D genes are given only for firm matches. The size field is filled for only some rows; it gives once, few, many or a size class.

CAISESSGGNTIYF,TGTGCCATCAGTGAGAGTTCAGGAGGAAACACCATATATTTT,-,few,TRBJ1-3,TRBV10-3
CASSQDGSLSTNEKLFF,TGTGCCAGCAGCCAGGACGGGAGTCTATCAACTAATGAAAAACTGTTTTTT,-,many,TRBJ1-4,TRBV7-2
CASSSPGQSTDTQYF,TGTGCCAGCAGCTCCCCGGGACAGAGCACAGATACGCAGTATTTT,TRBD1,many,TRBJ2-3,TRBV11-2
CASSPRDFHSEQFF,TGTGCCAGCAGCCCCCGGGACTTTCATAGTGAGCAGTTCTTC,-,many,TRBJ2-1,TRBV7-2
CASSRRGGDRQPQHF,TGTGCCAGCAGTCGTAGGGGAGGGGACCGGCAGCCCCAGCATTTT,-,few,TRBJ1-5,TRBV6-2/TRBV6-3
CASSREVDTQYF,TGTGCCAGCAGTCGGGAGGTTGATACGCAGTATTTT,TRBD2,many,TRBJ2-3,TRBV7-2
CSASVYNEQFF,TGCAGTGCTAGTGTGTACAATGAGCAGTTCTTC,-,many,TRBJ2-1,TRBV20-1
CASSFGRGDTEAFF,TGTGCCAGCAGCTTTGGGAGGGGAGACACTGAAGCTTTCTTT,-,many,TRBJ1-1,TRBV7-2
CATSIGTGPEETQYF,TGTGCCACCAGCATCGGGACAGGGCCGGAAGAGACCCAGTACTTC,TRBD1,many,TRBJ2-5,TRBV15
CASGRVNTEAFF,TGTGCCAGCGGGCGAGTGAACACTGAAGCTTTCTTT,-,-,TRBJ1-1,TRBV12-3/TRBV12-4
CASSDPGTGWTGELFF,TGTGCCAGCAGCGACCCCGGGACAGGGTGGACCGGGGAGCTGTTTTTT,TRBD1,many,TRBJ2-2,TRBV11-2
CASSEEDRAPAFF,TGTGCCAGCAGTGAAGAGGACAGGGCCCCAGCTTTCTTT,TRBD1,many,TRBJ1-1,TRBV6-1
CASSPFRGTRDRKEAFF,TGTGCCAGCAGCCCATTTAGGGGAACCCGGGACAGAAAGGAAGCTTTCTTT,TRBD1,-,TRBJ1-1,TRBV5-6
CASSPGGSSGTVSSYNEQFF,TGTGCCAGCAGCCCCGGAGGATCATCTGGGACGGTGTCCTCCTACAATGAGCAGTTCTTC,-,many,TRBJ2-1,TRBV7-9
CASSWGAGTNRLKGYTF,TGTGCCAGCAGCTGGGGGGCAGGGACCAACCGACTTAAAGGCTACACCTTC,-,many,TRBJ1-2,TRBV7-2
CASSLAASSLRRTNTGELFF,TGTGCCAGCAGCTTAGCCGCCTCTAGTTTACGCCGAACGAACACCGGGGAGCTGTTTTTT,-,-,TRBJ2-2,TRBV7-8
CASKGRSRDTGELFF,TGTGCCAGCAAGGGACGGTCACGTGACACCGGGGAGCTGTTTTTT,-,few,TRBJ2-2,TRBV6-2/TRBV6-3
CASSQGTGKETQYF,TGTGCCAGCAGCCAGGGGACAGGAAAAGAGACCCAGTACTTC,TRBD1,many,TRBJ2-5,TRBV7-2
CATSRDWTSGEQETQYF,TGTGCCACCAGCAGGGATTGGACTAGCGGGGAGCAAGAGACCCAGTACTTC,TRBD2,many,TRBJ2-5,TRBV15
CASSVLSTNEKLFF,TGTGCCAGCAGTGTTCTATCAACTAATGAAAAACTGTTTTTT,-,many,TRBJ1-4,TRBV28
CASRQGQQYF,TGTGCCAGCAGGCAGGGCCAGCAGTACTTC,-,few,TRBJ2-7,TRBV6-1
CSASGGSPTGELFF,TGCAGTGCTAGTGGTGGGAGTCCCACCGGGGAGCTGTTTTTT,-,many,TRBJ2-2,TRBV20-1
CSAGRQGGTEAFF,TGCAGTGCGGGTAGACAGGGGGGTACTGAAGCTTTCTTT,TRBD1,few,TRBJ1-1,TRBV20-1
CSASVSGPNQPQHF,TGCAGTGCTTCGGTATCGGGCCCCAATCAGCCCCAGCATTTT,-,-,TRBJ1-5,TRBV20-1
CASSPRGGGRTYEQYF,TGTGCCAGCAGCCCACGGGGTGGGGGCCGTACCTACGAGCAGTACTTC,-,many,TRBJ2-7,TRBV7-2
CSATLAGSNYNEQFF,TGCAGTGCTACCTTGGCCGGGAGTAACTACAATGAGCAGTTCTTC,-,many,TRBJ2-1,TRBV20-1
CATGTARGETQYF,TGTGCCACCGGGACGGCCCGGGGGGAGACCCAGTACTTC,-,-,TRBJ2-5,TRBV10-3
CASSLMGDTEAFF,TGTGCCAGCAGTTTAATGGGGGACACTGAAGCTTTCTTT,-,-,TRBJ1-1,TRBV28
CASSFAVVYGYTF,TGTGCCAGCAGCTTTGCAGTGGTCTATGGCTACACCTTC,-,many,TRBJ1-2,TRBV7-9
CASSPGTISGNQPQHF,TGTGCCAGCAGCCCAGGGACAATTTCTGGCAATCAGCCCCAGCATTTT,-,many,TRBJ1-5,TRBV11-2
CASSRGWESYEQYF,TGTGCCAGCAGTCGTGGGTGGGAATCCTACGAGCAGTACTTC,-,many,TRBJ2-7,TRBV6-1
CASRGGRRFAGELFF,TGTGCCAGCAGGGGCGGGAGACGGTTCGCCGGGGAGCTGTTTTTT,TRBD2,many,TRBJ2-2,TRBV6-2/TRBV6-3
CASSLRGVVDTQYF,TGTGCCAGCAGTTTACGGGGGGTCGTAGATACGCAGTATTTT,TRBD2,-,TRBJ2-3,TRBV27
CASGFSGRAYEQYF,TGTGCTAGTGGTTTTTCCGGGAGAGCCTACGAGCAGTACTTC,-,many,TRBJ2-7,TRBV12-5
CASSPTQSGDEQYF,TGCGCCAGCAGCCCCACCCAGAGCGGAGACGAGCAGTACTTC,-,few,TRBJ2-7,TRBV5-1
CASSSAMDREAFF,TGTGCCAGCAGCTCCGCGATGGACAGAGAAGCTTTCTTT,-,many,TRBJ1-1,TRBV7-2
CASSLAARARGYEQYF,TGTGCCAGCAGCTTGGCCGCGAGGGCGCGGGGTTACGAGCAGTACTTC,-,many,TRBJ2-7,TRBV7-2
CASSVAYSNTEAFF,TGTGCCAGCAGTGTAGCGTACTCAAACACTGAAGCTTTCTTT,-,few,TRBJ1-1,TRBV27
CASSTRAVDTQYF,TGTGCCAGCAGCACCAGGGCGGTGGATACGCAGTATTTT,-,many,TRBJ2-3,TRBV7-2
CASGKRETLDEQFF,TGTGCCAGCGGGAAGCGGGAGACACTCGATGAGCAGTTCTTC,TRBD2,few,TRBJ2-1,TRBV25-1